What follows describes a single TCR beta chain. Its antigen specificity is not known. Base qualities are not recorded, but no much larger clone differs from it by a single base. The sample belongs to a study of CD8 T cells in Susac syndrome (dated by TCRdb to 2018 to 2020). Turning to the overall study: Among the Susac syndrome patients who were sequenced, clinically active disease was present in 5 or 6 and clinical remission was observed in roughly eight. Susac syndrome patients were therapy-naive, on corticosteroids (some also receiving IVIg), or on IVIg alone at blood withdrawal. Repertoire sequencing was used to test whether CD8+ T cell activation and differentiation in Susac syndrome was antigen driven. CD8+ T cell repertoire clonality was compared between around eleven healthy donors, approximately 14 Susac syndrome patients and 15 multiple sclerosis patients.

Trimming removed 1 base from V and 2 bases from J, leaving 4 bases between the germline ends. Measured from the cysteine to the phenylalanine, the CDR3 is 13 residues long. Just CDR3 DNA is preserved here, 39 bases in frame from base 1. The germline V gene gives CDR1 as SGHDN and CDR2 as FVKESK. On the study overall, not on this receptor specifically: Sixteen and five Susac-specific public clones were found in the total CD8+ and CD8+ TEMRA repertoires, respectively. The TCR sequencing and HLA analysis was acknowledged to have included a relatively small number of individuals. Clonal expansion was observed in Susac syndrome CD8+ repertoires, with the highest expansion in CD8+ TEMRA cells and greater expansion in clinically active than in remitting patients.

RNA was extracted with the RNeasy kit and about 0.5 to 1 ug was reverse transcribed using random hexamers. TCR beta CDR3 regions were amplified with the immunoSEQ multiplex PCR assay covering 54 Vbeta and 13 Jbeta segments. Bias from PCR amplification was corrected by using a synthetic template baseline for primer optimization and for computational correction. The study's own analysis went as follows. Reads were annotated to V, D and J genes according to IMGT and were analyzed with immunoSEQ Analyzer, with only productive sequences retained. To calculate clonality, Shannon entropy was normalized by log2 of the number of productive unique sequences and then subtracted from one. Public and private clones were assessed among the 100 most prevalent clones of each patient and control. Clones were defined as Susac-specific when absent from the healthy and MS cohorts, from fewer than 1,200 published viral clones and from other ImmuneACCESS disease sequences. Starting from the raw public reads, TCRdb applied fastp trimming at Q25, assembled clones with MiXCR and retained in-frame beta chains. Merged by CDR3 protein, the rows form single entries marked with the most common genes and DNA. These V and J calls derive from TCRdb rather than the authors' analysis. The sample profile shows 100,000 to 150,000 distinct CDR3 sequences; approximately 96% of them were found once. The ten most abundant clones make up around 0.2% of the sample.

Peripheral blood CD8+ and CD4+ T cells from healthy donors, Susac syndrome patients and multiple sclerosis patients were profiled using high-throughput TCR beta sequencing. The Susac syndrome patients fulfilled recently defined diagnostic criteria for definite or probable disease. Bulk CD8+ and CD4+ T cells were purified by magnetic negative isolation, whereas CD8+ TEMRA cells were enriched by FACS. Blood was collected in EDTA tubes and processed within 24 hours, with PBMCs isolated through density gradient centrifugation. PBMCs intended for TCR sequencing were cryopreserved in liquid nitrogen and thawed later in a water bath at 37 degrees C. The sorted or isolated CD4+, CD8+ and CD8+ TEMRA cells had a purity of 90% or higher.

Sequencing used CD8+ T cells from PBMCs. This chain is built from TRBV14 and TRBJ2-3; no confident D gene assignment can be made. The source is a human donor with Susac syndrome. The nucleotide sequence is TGTGCCAGCAGCCAAGGAACCACAGATACGCAGTATTTT. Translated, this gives CASSQGTTDTQYF.